Here is one T cell receptor beta chain with its context. These data originate in a study of blood T cells in healthy people across ages. Study-wide background: Template switching recovered approximately one barcoded beta molecule for every two T cells.

A second PCR, run for about 6 to 11 cycles, used a sample-barcoded 5' primer plus a J-beta primer mix. One entry per CDR3 protein, called by TCRdb with MiXCR from the 5' RACE reads. The table has about 1.8 million distinct CDR3 sequences, about 49% seen once; the top ten hold 2.1%. A minimum of 6 million PBMCs was isolated per sample. Germline V gene data show CDR1 as LGHNA and CDR2 as YSLEER. The ends were cut back, 4 bases at V and 1 base at J, with 13 bases in the middle. The CDR3 has 15 amino acids. This sequence was found in a woman in her thirties or forties in good health. Material: blood. The chain combines TRBV4-3 with TRBJ1-1, with D perhaps matching TRBD1 (6 bases). CDR3 nucleotides: TGCGCCAGCAGCCGCCGAAGGGGGGCGAACACTGAAGCTTTCTTT. As protein: CASSRRRGANTEAFF.